Shown below are 21 T cell receptor beta chains from a single sample sequenced in a study of regulatory T cells in long-lasting Graves disease. Time point given: persistent/refractory GD, antithyroid drugs over 5 years with positive TRAb. With RNA extracted from PBMCs as input, the TCR library was made. Arm-PCR of CDR3 regions and iRepertoire HTBI primers were used to build TCR beta libraries. TCRdb used MiXCR to reprocess the multiplex PCR reads, holding one entry per CDR3 protein. The sample consists of hundreds of thousands of distinct CDR3 sequences, 20% to 25% of them appearing once. Sequences were derived from peripheral blood mononuclear cells (PBMCs), sampled when the disease was refractory, from a patient treated with antithyroid drugs. These receptors were obtained from a female donor with Graves disease.

This clonotype was counted many times. The chain has TRBV24-1 and TRBJ2-5; TRBD1 aligns across 9 bases. V lost 0 bases, J lost 2 bases, and 6 bases stayed unmatched. Germline CDR1 reads KGHDR; CDR2 reads SFDVKD. The CDR3 sequence is 17 residues long. CDR3 sequence reads: CATSDLGTGFRQETQYF. CDR3 nucleotides: TGTGCCACCAGTGATTTGGGGACAGGGTTTCGTCAAGAGACCCAGTACTTC.

With regard to this clonotype: A much larger clone is a single base away; this may be a read error. This sequence joins TRBV28 and TRBJ2-2; TRBD1 is a possible D gene (7 bases). CDR1 and CDR2 from the germline V gene are MDHEN and SYDVKM. There are 16 residues in the CDR3. The CDR3 is CASSSTGTENTGGLFF. For the CDR3, the DNA is TGTGCCAGCAGTTCCACCGGGACAGAGAACACCGGGGGGCTGTTTTTT.

This clonotype was seen only a few times. This chain joins TRBV6-5 and TRBJ2-7; 7 nucleotides line up with TRBD1. The junction had 10 bases not matched to a gene; V was cut back by 4 bases and J by 7 bases. CDR1 and CDR2 from the germline V gene are MNHEY and SVGAGI. CDR3 length: 14 amino acids. In DNA form, the CDR3 reads TGTGCCAGCAGTTCAGGGACAGTTTATGCGGAGCAGTACTTC. Translated: CASSSGTVYAEQYF.

The chain links TRBV7-9 to TRBJ2-2, with D perhaps TRBD1 (5 bases). The length of the CDR3 is 15 residues. Germline V gene data show CDR1 as SEHNR and CDR2 as FQNEAQ (reference sequence). CDR3 sequence: CATIPDSLDSGELFF. CDR3 DNA sequence: TGTGCTACCATCCCAGACAGTTTGGATTCCGGGGAGCTGTTTTTT.

The chain uses TRBV27 and TRBJ2-3; D not resolved. The germline V and J ends were trimmed by 1 base and 0 bases, with 5 bases remaining between them. Per the germline V gene, CDR1 is MNHEY and CDR2 is SMNVEV (reference sequence). The CDR3 sequence is 14 residues long. CDR3 DNA: TGTGCCAGCAGTTTATATCCCAGCACAGATACGCAGTATTTT. It specifies CASSLYPSTDTQYF.

The V call is TRBV3-1, the J call TRBJ2-7; D remains unclear. Trimming shortened V by 1 base and J by 1 base, and 8 bases separated the two germline ends. Germline loops: CDR1 LGHDT, CDR2 YNNKEL (reference sequence). This CDR3 spans 14 amino acids. CDR3: CASSQVGRSYEQYF. In DNA, the CDR3 is TGTGCCAGCAGCCAAGTTGGCAGATCCTACGAGCAGTACTTC.

This clonotype was counted ten times or more. CDR3 sequence: CASQEAIPGGYTF. CDR3 DNA: TGTGCCAGCCAAGAGGCGATTCCGGGTGGCTACACCTTC. The chain is built from TRBV6-1 and TRBJ1-2, with D hard to call. Trimming took 8 bases from V and 7 from J, leaving 17 bases between them. Germline CDR1 and CDR2: MNHNS and SASEGT. This CDR3 is 13 amino acids long.

The J gene is TRBJ2-5, the V gene TRBV5-8; 12 bases fit TRBD2. The CDR3 loop spans 16 amino acids. Trimming at V came to 4 bases and at J to 0 bases, leaving 4 bases not matched to a gene. Germline CDR1 SGHTS, CDR2 YDEGEE. CDR3 amino acids: CASSQGTSGYQETQYF. The CDR3 bases are TGTGCCAGCAGCCAAGGGACTAGCGGGTACCAAGAGACCCAGTACTTC.

The chain uses TRBV11-2 and TRBJ2-1; D gene ambiguous. In germline, CDR1 is SGHAT, CDR2 FQNNGV. This CDR3 is built from 13 residues. Trimming removed 5 bases from V and 8 bases from J, with 13 bases in between. CDR3 sequence: CASSLGPGDEQFF. The CDR3 DNA sequence: TGTGCCAGCAGCCTCGGGCCTGGGGATGAGCAGTTCTTC.

The table lists this clonotype with many counts. The chain joins TRBV9 to TRBJ2-5; D is perhaps TRBD1 (6 bases). Germline V gene sequence: CDR1 SGDLS, CDR2 YYNGEE. The CDR3 length is 14 residues. V dropped 1 base and J dropped 5 bases, with 12 bases sitting between them. This CDR3 reads CASSVSGAQETQYF. The CDR3 DNA sequence: TGTGCCAGCAGCGTATCAGGGGCCCAGGAGACCCAGTACTTC. Complete variable domain (other parts from reference TRBV9 and TRBJ2-5): DSGVTQTPKHLITATGQRVTLRCSPRSGDLSVYWYQQSLDQGLQFLIQYYNGEERAKGNILERFSAQQFPDLHSELNLSSLELGDSALYFCASSVSGAQETQYFGPGTRLLVL.

The chain recombines TRBV20-1 with TRBJ1-1; D uncertain. The ends were cut back, 5 bases at V and 2 bases at J, with 9 bases in the middle. The CDR3 consists of 12 residues. Germline V gene data show CDR1 as DFQATT and CDR2 as SNEGSKA (reference sequence). CDR3 residues: CSAGRGNTEAFF. CDR3 nucleotides: TGCAGTGCTGGGCGGGGAAACACTGAAGCTTTCTTT.

The genes are TRBV12-5 and TRBJ2-7; 8 bases fit TRBD2. Germline values: CDR1 LGHNT, CDR2 FRNRAP. The CDR3 spans 15 residues. The V gene end was trimmed by 1 base and the J gene end by 5 bases; junction bases not matched to a gene: 7. This CDR3 reads CASGLGSGSFNEQYF. CDR3 in DNA: TGTGCTAGTGGTTTGGGGAGCGGGAGCTTCAACGAGCAGTACTTC.

This clonotype has more than one count but fewer than ten. The chain combines TRBV29-1 with TRBJ1-1; D possibly corresponds to TRBD1 (6 bases). Between the trimmed V and J ends, which lost 3 bases and 0 bases, there was a span of 11 bases. This CDR3 region has 14 residues. Germline V lookup: CDR1 SQVTM, CDR2 ANQGSEA. In nucleotides, the CDR3 is TGCAGCGTTGACGGGGGGCCCATGAACACTGAAGCTTTCTTT. Its protein product is CSVDGGPMNTEAFF.

This clonotype showed up many times. J is TRBJ1-1 and V is TRBV29-1; TRBD1 matches at 7 bases. Trimming removed 8 bases from V and 1 base from J; junction bases left unmatched: 4. The germline CDR1 and CDR2 sequences are SQVTM and ANQGSEA. The CDR3 extends over 12 amino acids. CDR3 amino acids: CSIRQGNTEAFF. The CDR3, as DNA: TGCAGCATAAGACAGGGGAACACTGAAGCTTTCTTT.

This chain connects TRBV18 to TRBJ1-1; D may be TRBD1 (6 bases). The germline CDR1 and CDR2 sequences are KGHSH and LQKENI. CDR3 length: 12 residues. V dropped 5 bases and J dropped 8 bases, with 12 bases sitting between them. The CDR3 sequence: CASSSGTNEAFF. The DNA for the CDR3 is TGTGCCAGCTCATCCGGGACAAACGAAGCTTTCTTT.

This clonotype was recorded at least ten times. The chain links TRBV24-1 to TRBJ1-5; tentative D call: TRBD1 (6 bases). CDR1 and CDR2 from the germline V gene are KGHDR and SFDVKD. Trimming shortened V by 1 base and J by 4 bases, and 7 bases separated the two germline ends. The CDR3 is made up of 14 amino acids. CDR3 sequence reads: CATSDLGGNQPQHF. CDR3 nucleotide sequence: TGTGCCACCAGTGATTTAGGGGGGAATCAGCCCCAGCATTTT.

This clonotype was observed many times. CDR3 region: CASSRWLGQGAGEETQYF. CDR3 in DNA: TGTGCCAGCAGTCGTTGGTTGGGACAGGGGGCCGGGGAGGAGACCCAGTACTTC. The gene calls are TRBV6-1 and TRBJ2-5; 12 bases are shared with TRBD1. Trimming removed 5 bases from V and 5 bases from J; junction bases left unmatched: 15. Per germline, CDR1 MNHNS and CDR2 SASEGT. The CDR3 spans 18 residues.

The genes are TRBV4-3 and TRBJ2-4, with 11 bases lining up with TRBD2. The J call may be incorrect, as the DNA end agrees better with TRBJ2-5. CDR3 length: 16 residues. CDR1 and CDR2 (germline): LGHNA, YSLEER. CDR3 nucleotide sequence: TGCGCCAGCAGCCGGGAAAGTTCTAGCGGGAGGGAGACCCAGTACTTC. It codes for CASSRESSSGRETQYF.

The table lists this clonotype with many counts. The chain employs TRBV12-3 or TRBV12-4 and TRBJ1-1, with a weak D call TRBD1 (5 bases). V was cut by 6 bases and J by 0 bases, with 11 bases left in between. The CDR3 totals 14 residues. Written as DNA, the CDR3 is TGTGCCAGCAGAGATCGGGGCCTGAACACTGAAGCTTTCTTT. Translating gives CASRDRGLNTEAFF.

This clonotype was observed a few times. The chain has TRBV12-3 or TRBV12-4 and TRBJ1-5; TRBD1 is a possible D gene (5 bases). The germline V and J ends were trimmed by 6 bases and 0 bases, with 12 bases remaining between them. The CDR3 consists of 15 residues. CDR3 region: CASRRDPNSNQPQHF. The CDR3 region has the DNA TGTGCCAGCAGAAGGGACCCAAATAGCAATCAGCCCCAGCATTTT.

The chain recombines TRBV12-3 or TRBV12-4 with TRBJ1-2; a possible D gene is TRBD1 (5 bases). V dropped 4 bases and J dropped 3 bases, with 15 bases sitting between them. The CDR3 contains 15 residues. The CDR3 reads CASSSLGLGDYGYTF. The CDR3 region has the DNA TGTGCCAGCAGTTCCCTGGGCCTAGGGGACTATGGCTACACCTTC.